This entry is about one T cell receptor (beta chain). Its target is not known. V lost 2 bases to trimming and J lost 5 bases, with 18 bases between them. The germline V gene has CDR1 SGHVS and CDR2 FQNEAQ. The CDR3 extends over 16 amino acids. The data derive from a study of shared clonotypes between healthy human individuals. Study background: Three plates each covered CD4 naive and memory; CD8 naive two, CD8 memory one. Study findings and constraints: Depth was large, yet rarefaction showed that sorted-subset sequencing was incomplete. How much donors shared clonotypes was expected to be affected by sequencing depth.

TCRdb keeps only in-frame clones here, not all; method: immunoSEQ multiplex PCR. The table has about 590,000 clones, about 95% seen once. CD45RO-negative, CCR7-selected cells formed the naive CD8 fraction, which excluded terminally differentiated effector memory CD45RA+ cells. Study donors comprised healthy, HIV-negative adults devoid of recent acute infection or vaccination. The chain couples TRBV7-8 to TRBJ2-5; possible D gene TRBD1, 5 bases. The specimen was naive CD8+ T cells sorted from blood. The receptor was derived from a woman in her thirties in good health. The CDR3: CASSLQPAGPRETQYF. The CDR3 nucleotides read TGTGCCAGCAGCTTACAACCCGCAGGGCCCCGGGAGACCCAGTACTTC.